The 5 T cell receptor beta chains listed next were all sequenced from one sample in a study of regulatory T cells in long-lasting Graves disease. The time point is: newly diagnosed GD, antithyroid drugs for less than 3 months. PBMC RNA served as the TCR library source. The TCR beta library used iRepertoire HTBI primers with Arm-PCR amplification of CDR3. TCRdb re-called the multiplex PCR reads through MiXCR, storing one row per CDR3 protein. The sample includes a few hundred thousand distinct CDR3 sequences, 15% to 20% of them seen just once. Separately, the same data were catalogued under a study of T cells in Graves' hyperthyroidism and ophthalmopathy.

The sequenced sample was peripheral blood mononuclear cells (PBMCs), obtained at new diagnosis, from a patient treated with antithyroid drugs. These receptors were taken from a woman in her twenties or thirties with Graves disease.

This clonotype showed up just a few times. The chain recombines TRBV13 with TRBJ2-7, with 9 bases that match TRBD1. Germline V lookup: CDR1 PRHDT, CDR2 FYEKMQ (reference sequence). J gave up 0 bases and V 1 base, and 4 bases lay outside the gene matches. CDR3 length: 16 residues. CDR3 in amino acids: CASSLEWTGDSYEQYF. The CDR3 bases are TGTGCCAGCAGCTTAGAGTGGACAGGGGACTCCTACGAGCAGTACTTC.

This clonotype was detected many times. V and J are TRBV5-5 and TRBJ2-2; weak D call: TRBD2 (5 bases). The V gene lost 4 bases and the J gene lost 1 base, with 17 bases spanning the gap. Per germline, CDR1 SGHKS and CDR2 YYEKEE (reference sequence). The CDR3 sequence is 17 residues long. CDR3 residues: CASSAVRRTRNTGELFF. Written as DNA, the CDR3 is TGTGCCAGCAGCGCGGTGAGGCGGACTCGGAACACCGGGGAGCTGTTTTTT.

This clonotype has ten or more counts. The V and J genes are TRBV18 and TRBJ1-2, with TRBD1 matching 10 bases. The V and J ends lost 4 bases and 7 bases, in that order; junction bases with no gene match: 9. CDR3 size: 15 residues. Germline values: CDR1 KGHSH, CDR2 LQKENI. CDR3 nucleotides: TGTGCCAGCTCACTCAGAGCCGGGACAGGGGTTGGCTACACCTTC. Protein product: CASSLRAGTGVGYTF.

This clonotype was counted at least ten times. The chain carries TRBV12-3 or TRBV12-4 and TRBJ1-1, with D hard to call. The CDR3 runs 15 residues. Trimming shortened V by 2 bases and J by 0 bases, and 10 bases separated the two germline ends. The CDR3 region is CASSLSGNLNTEAFF. CDR3 sequence (DNA): TGTGCCAGCAGTTTATCTGGCAACCTGAACACTGAAGCTTTCTTT.

This clonotype was seen at least ten times. The chain combines TRBV11-2 with TRBJ2-1, with D possibly TRBD2 on 5 matching bases. V dropped 4 bases and J dropped 8 bases, with 18 bases sitting between them. Germline lookup yields CDR1 SGHAT and CDR2 FQNNGV. This CDR3 comprises 15 residues. The DNA of the CDR3 is TGTGCCAGCAGCTCACTTAGGGAGAGGACCGATGAGCAGTTCTTC. Residues: CASSSLRERTDEQFF. Based on the CDR3 plus reference TRBV11-2 and TRBJ2-1, the full variable domain is EAGVAQSPRYKIIEKRQSVAFWCNPISGHATLYWYQQILGQGPKLLIQFQNNGVVDDSQLPKDRFSAERLKGVDSTLKIQPAKLEDSAVYLCASSSLRERTDEQFFGPGTRLTVL.